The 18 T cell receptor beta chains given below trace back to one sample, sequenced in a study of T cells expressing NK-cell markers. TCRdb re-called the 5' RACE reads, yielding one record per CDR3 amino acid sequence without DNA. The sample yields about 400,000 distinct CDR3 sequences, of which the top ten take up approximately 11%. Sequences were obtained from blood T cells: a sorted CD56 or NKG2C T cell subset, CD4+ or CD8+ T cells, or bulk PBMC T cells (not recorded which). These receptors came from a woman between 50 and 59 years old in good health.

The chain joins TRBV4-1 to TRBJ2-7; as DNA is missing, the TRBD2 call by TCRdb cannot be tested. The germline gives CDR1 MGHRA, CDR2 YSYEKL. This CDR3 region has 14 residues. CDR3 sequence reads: CASSQEEQRGEQYF.

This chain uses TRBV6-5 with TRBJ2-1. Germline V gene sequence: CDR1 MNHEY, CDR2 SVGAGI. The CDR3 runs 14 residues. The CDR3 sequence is CASSYSEAHNEQFF.

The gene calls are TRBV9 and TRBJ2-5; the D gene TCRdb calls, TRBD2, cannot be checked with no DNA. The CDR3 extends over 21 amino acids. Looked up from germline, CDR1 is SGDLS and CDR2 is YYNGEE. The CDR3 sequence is CASSVARTSGRDGVPQETQYF.

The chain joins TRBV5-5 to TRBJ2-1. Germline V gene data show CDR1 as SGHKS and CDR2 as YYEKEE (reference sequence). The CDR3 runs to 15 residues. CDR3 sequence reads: CASSQYITPYNEQFF.

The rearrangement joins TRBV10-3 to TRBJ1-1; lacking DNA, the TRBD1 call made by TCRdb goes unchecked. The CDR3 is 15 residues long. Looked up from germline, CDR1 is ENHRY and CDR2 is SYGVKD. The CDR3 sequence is CAIRRDRGLNTEAFF.

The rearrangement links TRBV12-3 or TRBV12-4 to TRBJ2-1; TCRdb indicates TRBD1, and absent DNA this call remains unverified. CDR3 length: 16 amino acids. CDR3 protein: CASSLDLGAQGNEQFF.

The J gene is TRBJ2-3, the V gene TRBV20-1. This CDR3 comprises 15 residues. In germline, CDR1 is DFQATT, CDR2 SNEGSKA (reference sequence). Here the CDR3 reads CSAISVGTSTDTQYF.

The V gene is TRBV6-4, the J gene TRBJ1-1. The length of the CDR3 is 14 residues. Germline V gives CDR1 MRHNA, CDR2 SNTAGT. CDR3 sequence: CASSDSSRNTEAFF.

This CDR3 reads CASSEWFGTRVSPQYF. The chain uses TRBV2 and TRBJ2-3; the D call from TCRdb, TRBD1, cannot be confirmed without DNA. The CDR3 is made up of 16 amino acids. Per the germline V gene, CDR1 is SNHLY and CDR2 is FYNNEI.

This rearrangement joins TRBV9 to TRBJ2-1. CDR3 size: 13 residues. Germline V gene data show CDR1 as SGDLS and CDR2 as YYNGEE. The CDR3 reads CASSVLGYNEQFF.

This chain's CDR3 is CASSLGTFRRQETQYF. V gene TRBV5-8 combines with J gene TRBJ2-5; TCRdb outputs TRBD2, but without DNA this stays unchecked. The CDR3 extends over 16 amino acids. The V gene's germline CDR1 is SGHTS and CDR2 YDEGEE.

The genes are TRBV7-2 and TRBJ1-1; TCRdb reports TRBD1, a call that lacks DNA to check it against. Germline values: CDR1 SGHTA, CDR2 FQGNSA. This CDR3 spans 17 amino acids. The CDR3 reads CASRGRGTGRSYTEAFF.

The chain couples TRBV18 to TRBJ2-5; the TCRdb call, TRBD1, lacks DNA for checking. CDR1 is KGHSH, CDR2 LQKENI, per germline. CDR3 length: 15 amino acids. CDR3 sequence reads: CASSQGTSGAETQYF. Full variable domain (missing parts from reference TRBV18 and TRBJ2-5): NAGVMQNPRHLVRRRGQEARLRCSPMKGHSHVYWYRQLPEEGLKFMVYLQKENIIDESGMPKERFSAEFPKEGPSILRIQQVVRGDSAAYFCASSQGTSGAETQYFGPGTRLLVL.

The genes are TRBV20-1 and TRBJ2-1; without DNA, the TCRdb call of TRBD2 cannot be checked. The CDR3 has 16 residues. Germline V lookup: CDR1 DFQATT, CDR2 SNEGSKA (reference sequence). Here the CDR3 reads CSARTSGRPSYNEQFF.

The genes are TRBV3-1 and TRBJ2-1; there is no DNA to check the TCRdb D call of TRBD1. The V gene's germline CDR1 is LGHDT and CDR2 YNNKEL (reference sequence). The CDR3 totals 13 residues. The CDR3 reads CASSQQGWSEQFF.

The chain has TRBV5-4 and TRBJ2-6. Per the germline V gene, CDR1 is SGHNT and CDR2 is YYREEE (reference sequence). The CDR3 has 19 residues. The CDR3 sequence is CASSSTLPRLGSGANVLTF. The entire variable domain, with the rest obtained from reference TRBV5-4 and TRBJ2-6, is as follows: ETGVTQSPTHLIKTRGQQVTLRCSSQSGHNTVSWYQQALGQGPQFIFQYYREEENGRGNFPPRFSGLQFPNYSSELNVNALELDDSALYLCASSSTLPRLGSGANVLTFGAGSRLTVL.

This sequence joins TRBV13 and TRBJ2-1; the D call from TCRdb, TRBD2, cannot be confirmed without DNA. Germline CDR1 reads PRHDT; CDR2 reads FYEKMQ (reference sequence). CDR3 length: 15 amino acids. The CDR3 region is CASSFTTRVENEQFF.

This CDR3 reads CASRVLAGTYEQYF. The rearrangement joins TRBV11-2 to TRBJ2-7; TCRdb reports TRBD2, a call that lacks DNA to check it against. CDR3 length: 14 residues. CDR1 and CDR2 from the germline V gene are SGHAT and FQNNGV.